This TCR beta chain was obtained from a study of cytomegalovirus exposure and HLA in healthy donors. Points from the study as a whole: Among CMV-associated TCR beta chains, most appeared HLA-restricted in a later analysis. More clonal expansion characterized HLA-associated TCR beta chains than equally common others in a later analysis. Roughly uniform sequencing depth across donors was assumed, possibly incorrectly.

J lost 2 bases, V lost 7 bases, and 7 bases had no gene match. The CDR3 length is 15 residues. Germline V gives CDR1 MDHEN, CDR2 SYDVKM. Primers for the PCR totalled 60 Vbeta and 13 Jbeta. TCRdb keeps only in-frame clones here, not all; method: immunoSEQ multiplex PCR. The table records hundreds of thousands of clones, around 80% of them present only once. As to this clone: No antigen is known for it.

Sequenced input: PBMCs. This clonotype was obtained from an older woman in good health and CMV-seropositive. The rearrangement uses TRBV28 and TRBJ2-2, with 7 nucleotides matching TRBD1. This CDR3 is CASILGGRNTGELFF. As DNA, the CDR3 is TGTGCCAGCATCCTAGGGGGCCGAAACACCGGGGAGCTGTTTTTT.